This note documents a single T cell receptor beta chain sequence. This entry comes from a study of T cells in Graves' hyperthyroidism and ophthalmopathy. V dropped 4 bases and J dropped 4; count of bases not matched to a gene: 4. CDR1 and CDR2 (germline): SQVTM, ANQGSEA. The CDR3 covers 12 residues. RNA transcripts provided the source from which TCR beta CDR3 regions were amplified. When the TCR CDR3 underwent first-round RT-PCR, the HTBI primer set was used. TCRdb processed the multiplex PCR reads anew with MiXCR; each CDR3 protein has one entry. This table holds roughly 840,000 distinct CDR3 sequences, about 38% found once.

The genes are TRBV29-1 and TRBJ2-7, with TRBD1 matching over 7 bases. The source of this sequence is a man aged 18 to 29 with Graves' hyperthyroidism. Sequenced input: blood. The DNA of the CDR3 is TGCAGCGTTGGGGGACAGTTTTACGAGCAGTACTTC. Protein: CSVGGQFYEQYF.